What follows is one T cell receptor (beta chain) and its context. This clonotype has a handful of counts. What antigen it recognizes has not been identified. Base qualities are not provided; no much larger clone lies one nucleotide away. Libraries were prepared through 5' RACE. Sequencer: Illumina HiSeq 2500. A second PCR of 7 to 11 cycles was performed with a sample-barcoded 5' primer and a J-beta primer mix. A unique molecular identifier was introduced onto each TCR beta cDNA molecule by a template-switch 5' adaptor carrying 12 random nucleotides. Each sample yielded at least 2.5 million CDR3-containing paired-end reads. All of the RNA was converted into first-strand cDNA using the Mint cDNA synthesis kit, with a TRBC-specific oligonucleotide serving as the primer. After uracil-DNA glycosylase treatment, a first 18-cycle PCR used universal primers M1SS and BC2_uni_R on all cDNA. On the study's bioinformatics: For normalization, 1 million high-quality reads, each with a distinct molecular identifier, were randomly selected from each sample. Instead of being binned into consensus sequences, reads with shared molecular identifiers were discarded. MiTCR, set to a Q25 quality threshold and the strictest error-elimination algorithm, was used for CDR3 identification, clonotype clustering and error correction. Lower-bound total TCR beta diversity was estimated with a nonparametric unseen species model using Euler transformation. Using fastp trimming at Q25 and MiXCR clonotype assembly, TCRdb reanalyzed the public sequencing data and kept in-frame beta chains. Records with the same CDR3 protein are collapsed into one entry carrying the most frequent genes and DNA. TCRdb, not the authors, supplied the V and J calls. This sample gives around 990,000 distinct CDR3 sequences in total; approximately 25% of them show up just once. The ten most abundant clones make up approximately 0.7% of the sample.

The donors were roughly 38 Caucasian individuals from Russia, aged roughly 6 to 100 years, who were systemically healthy. Approximately 10 milliliters of peripheral blood were collected from each donor into EDTA-treated Vacutainer tubes. Ficoll-Paque density-gradient centrifugation was used to isolate PBMCs, with at least 7 million obtained per sample. Trizol reagent was used to extract total RNA from the PBMCs, yielding at least 6 micrograms per sample. Naive CD45RAhigh/CD27high T cell percentages were measured by flow cytometry on a PBMC aliquot from every donor. Per the germline V gene, SGDLS is the CDR1 and YYNGEE is the CDR2. The CDR3 runs 17 residues from the cysteine to the phenylalanine. Of the read, only the CDR3 DNA is kept; its 51 bases are in frame from base 1. Trimming removed 2 bases from V and 1 base from J, leaving 18 bases between the germline ends. This sample stems from a study of blood T cells in healthy people across ages (dated by TCRdb to between 2015 and 2016). Regarding the study in general: Template switching captured roughly one uniquely barcoded TCR beta cDNA molecule per two T cells in model experiments. The donors were split into four age groups: young (average about 16 years), middle-aged (roughly 40), aged (approximately 59) and long-lived (about 82). The study measured age-related changes in TCR beta repertoire diversity using deep sequencing normalized with unique cDNA molecular identifiers. The study analyzed two additional independent replicas of 1 million unique cDNA reads from the same blood draw for two donors, one aged 18 to 30 and one aged 80 or older. Paper-wide results and their limitations: Total diversity estimates from one million sequenced T cells were considered lower bounds and underestimates. Conclusive comparison of naive and antigen-experienced compartments was prevented by the profiling of bulk unsorted PBMCs. Because donor CMV infection status was unknown, age-related changes in expanded clonotypes were potentially confounded. As age increased, observed TCR beta diversity per million T cells dropped in a roughly linear way, and a significant reduction was already evident by age 40. Compared with the aged group, more naive CD4+ T cells, fewer expanded clones and increased TCR diversity were shown by the long-lived group, suggesting age selection. There was a strong correlation between observed TCR beta diversity and the percentage of naive T cells measured by flow cytometry.

This same sample was also taken into another study, of T cells of mothers and their children. As the second paper documents: The donors were nine systemically healthy Caucasian individuals, made up of three mothers and their six children. cDNA synthesis consumed the entire amount of extracted RNA, loaded at around 1.5 ug RNA in each 15 ul reaction. In the second PCR, the M1S primer introduced both the sample barcodes and 2-4 random nucleotides. Each mother yielded over 10 million TCR beta CDR3 reads and each child some 3 million reads. Thymic selection similarly shapes TCR recombination output in related and unrelated pairs, with minor effect from inherited differences. Related mother-child pairs always showed normalized repertoire overlap that was slightly higher than in unrelated mother-child pairs, though the difference was never significant. No persistent microchimeric T cell clones were found, with a detection sensitivity of approximately 95 clones per million clonotypes. In the study, deep NGS was used to compare the TCR beta repertoires of mothers and children, and features distinguishing related mother-child pairs from unrelated individuals were sought. On average, the children were approximately 11 +/- 4 years old, while the mothers were approximately 40 +/- 4 years old. After adapters were ligated using NEBNext reagents, the libraries underwent 100+100 nt paired-end sequencing on an Illumina HiSeq 2000. To avoid cross-contamination, the mother libraries and the child libraries were prepared a month apart and sequenced in separate runs. Each donor had between roughly 500,000 and 2,200,000 distinct TCR beta clonotypes identified. Naive TCR beta clonotypes were estimated from low-frequency clonotypes matched to each donor's FACS-determined naive share, without sorting.

The sequencing input was blood. Here the chain combines TRBV9 and TRBJ2-5; the D segment is perhaps TRBD1 or TRBD2, each sharing 5 matched bases. The receptor was derived from a girl under 10 years old in good health. Read as DNA, the sequence is TGTGCCAGCAGCGTGAGGGGCAGGCCAGGCATCCAAGAGACCCAGTACTTC. Translation gives CASSVRGRPGIQETQYF.